This TCR beta chain was sequenced during a study of vaccination and CD4 T cells after COVID-19. Whole-study context: The BNT162b2 or mRNA-1273 vaccine was given to participants in two doses. The cells in question were stimulated using overlapping spike peptides derived from SARS-CoV-2, HCoV-NL63, HCoV-OC43 and HCoV-229E.

This clonotype was observed a handful of times. What it binds is not known. The germline V gene has CDR1 SEHNR and CDR2 FQNEAQ (reference sequence). Trimming stripped 3 bases from V and 0 bases from J, with 3 bases between. The CDR3 loop spans 12 amino acids. Scientists ran DNA taken from cultured CD4+ T cells through the Oncomine TCR Beta short-read assay for sequencing. The source of extracted genomic DNA was cultured CD4+ T cells. One entry per CDR3 protein, called by TCRdb with MiXCR from the PCR reads. The sample includes approximately 8,800 distinct CDR3 sequences, 30% to 35% of them seen just once. Noted treatment: roughly nine-day PBMC culture with coronavirus spike peptide pools or control peptides (ViraFEST assay). The unexposed donor provided CD4+ T cells, which were taken before the COVID-19 pandemic (2011-2018). Each well held two million PBMCs in IL-2 (about 10 IU/ml) medium with 10 ug/ml peptide pools.

The TCR comes from a human donor in good health. This chain connects TRBV7-9 to TRBJ2-7; D unresolved. Sequenced material: CD4+ T cells from blood, cultured in vitro. The CDR3 loop is CASSLTSYEQYF. The CDR3 nucleotides are TGTGCCAGCAGCTTGACCTCCTACGAGCAGTACTTC.